This T cell receptor beta chain was sequenced during a study of CD8 T cells in Susac syndrome. RNA was extracted with the RNeasy kit, and a quantity of roughly 0.45 to 1 ug was reverse transcribed using random hexamers. In TCRdb, the immunoSEQ multiplex PCR reads were re-called with MiXCR into one record per CDR3 protein. This sample has some 120,000 distinct CDR3 sequences, with 93% found just once. Specimen: CD8+ T cells from PBMCs. This receptor was taken from a human donor with multiple sclerosis.

CDR3 DNA sequence: TGTGCCAGCAGCTTGGGCCCCCTCGCCATTCAGTACTTC. Translating gives CASSLGPLAIQYF. This rearrangement joins TRBV5-6 to TRBJ2-4, with D hard to call. V gave up 0 bases and J gave up 9 bases, with 10 bases separating them. The CDR3 length is 13 residues. Looked up from germline, CDR1 is SGHDT and CDR2 is YYEEEE.